This is a list of T cell receptor beta chains from one sample in a study of blood T cell repertoires in COVID-19. Libraries were prepared by immunoSEQ multiplex PCR; TCRdb keeps only in-frame clonotypes and omits some of them. The table shows about 88,000 clones, with around nine tenths occurring only once. The source material was peripheral blood. All receptors derive from a woman of 80 years or more with acute or convalescent COVID-19. Both conserved end residues are part of each CDR3. A D gene is named only where the DNA matches it firmly. Some rows mark clone size as missing; the rest say once, few, many or name a class of expanded clone.

d_call clone_size j_call v_call cdr3_length cdr3_aa cdr3_nt
- - TRBJ1-2 TRBV28 13 CASRTQSNYGYTF TGTGCCAGCAGAACACAGTCGAACTATGGCTACACCTTC
TRBD1 - TRBJ1-3 TRBV5-5 15 CASSWTGGGGNTIYF TGTGCCAGCAGCTGGACAGGGGGCGGTGGAAACACCATATATTTT
- few TRBJ2-5 TRBV6-5 13 CACTRGPQETQYF TGTGCCTGTACCAGGGGTCCCCAAGAGACCCAGTACTTC
- - TRBJ1-3 TRBV11-2 14 CASSLTSSGNTIYF TGTGCCAGCAGTCTTACGAGCTCTGGAAACACCATATATTTT
- - TRBJ1-1 TRBV5-1 15 CASSLIPSSGTEAFF TGCGCCAGCAGCTTAATCCCGTCCTCGGGTACTGAAGCTTTCTTT
- - TRBJ1-6 TRBV19 14 CASSITGSDSPLHF TGTGCCAGTAGTATAACAGGGTCTGATTCACCCCTCCACTTT
- - TRBJ2-5 TRBV11-1 13 CASSLGLIETQYF TGTGCCAGCAGCTTAGGGCTCATCGAGACCCAGTACTTC
TRBD1 - TRBJ1-2 TRBV28 13 CASSLGTAYGYTF TGTGCCAGCAGTTTAGGGACAGCCTATGGCTACACCTTC
TRBD2 - TRBJ2-2 TRBV5-1 15 CASRGLAGNTGELFF TGCGCCAGCAGAGGACTAGCGGGCAACACCGGGGAGCTGTTTTTT
- once TRBJ1-1 TRBV5-6 14 CASIERGSDTEAFF TGTGCCAGCATAGAGAGGGGGAGTGACACTGAAGCTTTCTTT
- - TRBJ2-7 TRBV28 14 CASRMGGPTYEQYF TGTGCCAGCAGGATGGGGGGTCCAACCTACGAGCAGTACTTC
- - TRBJ2-4 TRBV2 14 CASSEVLVENIQYF TGTGCCAGCAGTGAAGTCCTAGTGGAGAACATTCAGTACTTC
- - TRBJ1-5 TRBV24-1 16 CATSDLLVNSNQPQHF TGTGCCACCAGTGATTTACTTGTTAATAGCAATCAGCCCCAGCATTTT
- - TRBJ1-5 TRBV3-1/TRBV3-2 14 CASSQGQGTQPQHF TGTGCCAGCAGCCAGGGGCAGGGCACCCAGCCCCAGCATTTT
- - TRBJ2-2 TRBV11-2 14 CASSLVLGHGELFF TGTGCCAGCAGCTTAGTACTGGGCCACGGGGAGCTGTTTTTT
TRBD2 - TRBJ2-2 TRBV10-3 16 CAIRGLAGGNTGELFF TGTGCCATCAGGGGACTAGCGGGAGGAAACACCGGGGAGCTGTTTTTT
- - TRBJ2-3 TRBV7-9 14 CASSARDLLFTQYF TGTGCCAGCAGCGCCCGGGATCTCCTTTTTACGCAGTATTTT
TRBD1 - TRBJ1-6 TRBV6-1 18 CASSDRAGQSSYNSPLHF TGTGCCAGCAGTGACCGCGCGGGACAGAGCTCCTATAATTCACCCCTCCACTTT
TRBD1 - TRBJ1-1 TRBV2 15 CASSSRDRDWGEAFF TGTGCCAGCAGTTCCCGGGACAGGGATTGGGGTGAAGCTTTCTTT
- - TRBJ2-7 TRBV5-1 13 CASSPTITYEQYF TGCGCCAGCAGCCCGACAATTACCTACGAGCAGTACTTC
TRBD1 once TRBJ2-7 TRBV27 15 CASSYTGARHYEQYF TGTGCCAGCAGTTATACAGGGGCGCGGCACTACGAGCAGTACTTC
- - TRBJ1-1 TRBV10-3 16 CAISDVGGSWNTEAFF TGTGCCATCAGCGACGTAGGAGGGAGCTGGAACACTGAAGCTTTCTTT
- - TRBJ2-1 TRBV21-1 18 CASSRSLDASGSPNEQFF TGTGCCAGCAGCAGATCCCTTGACGCTAGCGGGAGTCCCAATGAGCAGTTCTTC
- - TRBJ2-4 TRBV30 14 CAWSLTGPKNIQYF TGTGCCTGGAGCCTTACAGGGCCCAAAAACATTCAGTACTTC
TRBD1 few TRBJ2-7 TRBV7-7 15 CASSLMWGQGYEQYF TGTGCTAGCAGCTTAATGTGGGGACAGGGGTACGAGCAGTACTTC
TRBD1 - TRBJ2-7 TRBV5-1 14 CASSAPGQLYEQYF TGCGCCAGCAGCGCCCCGGGACAGCTCTACGAGCAGTACTTC
TRBD1 - TRBJ2-4 TRBV7-2 14 CASSAQDRGYIQYF TGTGCCAGCAGCGCACAGGACAGGGGGTACATTCAGTACTTC
- - TRBJ1-2 TRBV28 14 CASSNLLGRYGYTF TGTGCCAGCAGTAACCTGTTGGGGCGCTATGGCTACACCTTC
TRBD2 - TRBJ2-7 TRBV3-1/TRBV3-2 16 CASSPLAGGPRNEQYF TGTGCCAGCAGCCCCCTAGCGGGAGGGCCCAGGAACGAGCAGTACTTC
TRBD1 - TRBJ1-2 TRBV5-6 16 CASSKETGGPRGGYTF TGTGCCAGCAGCAAAGAAACAGGGGGCCCGCGAGGTGGCTACACCTTC
TRBD1 once TRBJ1-6 TRBV7-2 15 CASTGQGTYNSPLHF TGTGCCAGCACCGGACAGGGTACCTATAATTCACCCCTCCACTTT
- once TRBJ2-3 TRBV3-1/TRBV3-2 16 CASSQEWQGGADTQYF TGTGCCAGCAGCCAAGAATGGCAGGGGGGCGCAGATACGCAGTATTTT
TRBD1 - TRBJ2-4 TRBV19 14 CASSLQGALDIQYF TGTGCCAGTAGCCTACAGGGGGCATTGGACATTCAGTACTTC
- - TRBJ1-4 TRBV3-1/TRBV3-2 14 CASSPPGFNEKLFF TGTGCCAGCAGCCCCCCAGGGTTCAATGAAAAACTGTTTTTT
TRBD2 once TRBJ2-5 TRBV10-3 17 CAISPTSGRSNQETQYF TGTGCCATCAGTCCGACTAGCGGGAGGTCTAATCAAGAGACCCAGTACTTC
TRBD1 - TRBJ2-2 TRBV24-1 17 CATSVGTGASNTGELFF TGTGCCACCAGTGTAGGAACAGGGGCCTCGAACACCGGGGAGCTGTTTTTT
TRBD1 - TRBJ1-1 TRBV29-1 18 CSVFLPGTGMRQDTEAFF TGCAGCGTGTTTCTTCCGGGGACAGGGATGCGTCAAGACACTGAAGCTTTCTTT
- - TRBJ1-2 TRBV4-1 15 CASSQELTRNLGYTF TGCGCCAGCAGCCAAGAATTGACACGGAATCTTGGCTACACCTTC
- - TRBJ2-5 TRBV7-2 15 CASSPGVLRGETQYF TGTGCCAGCAGCCCCGGGGTTTTGCGAGGGGAGACCCAGTACTTC
- - TRBJ2-1 TRBV3-1/TRBV3-2 14 CASSQDILENEQFF TGTGCCAGCAGCCAAGATATTCTAGAGAATGAGCAGTTCTTC
- - TRBJ1-2 TRBV21-1 16 CASSPRDRSSKGGYTF TGTGCCAGCAGCCCCCGGGACAGGTCTTCAAAGGGTGGCTACACCTTC
- - TRBJ2-5 TRBV14 16 CARALGVGRGRETQYF TGTGCCAGGGCCCTGGGGGTCGGGCGGGGGCGAGAGACCCAGTACTTC
TRBD1 - TRBJ1-2 TRBV5-6 15 CASRPTGGASYGYTF TGTGCCAGCAGACCTACAGGGGGCGCCTCCTATGGCTACACCTTC
- once TRBJ1-6 TRBV28 15 CASSFSSGFNSPLHF TGTGCCAGCAGTTTTTCATCAGGGTTTAATTCACCCCTCCACTTT
- - TRBJ1-5 TRBV6-2/TRBV6-3 15 CASSHVRNSNQPQHF TGTGCCAGCAGTCATGTCAGAAATAGCAATCAGCCCCAGCATTTT
- - TRBJ1-5 TRBV6-2/TRBV6-3 15 CASSSGYRLNQPQHF TGTGCCAGCAGTTCAGGGTACAGGCTTAATCAGCCCCAGCATTTT
TRBD2 - TRBJ2-5 TRBV11-2 15 CASSLILAGVGAQYF TGTGCCAGCAGCTTGATACTAGCGGGGGTAGGGGCCCAGTACTTC
- - TRBJ1-1 TRBV6-5 14 CASSELIHASEAFF TGTGCCAGCAGCGAGCTGATTCATGCGTCAGAAGCTTTCTTT
- - TRBJ1-1 TRBV30 14 CAWSVNRLRTEAFF TGTGCCTGGAGTGTAAACCGACTTCGGACTGAAGCTTTCTTT
TRBD1 once TRBJ1-6 TRBV7-8 14 CASRPGTANSPLHF TGTGCCAGCAGACCTGGGACAGCTAATTCACCCCTCCACTTT